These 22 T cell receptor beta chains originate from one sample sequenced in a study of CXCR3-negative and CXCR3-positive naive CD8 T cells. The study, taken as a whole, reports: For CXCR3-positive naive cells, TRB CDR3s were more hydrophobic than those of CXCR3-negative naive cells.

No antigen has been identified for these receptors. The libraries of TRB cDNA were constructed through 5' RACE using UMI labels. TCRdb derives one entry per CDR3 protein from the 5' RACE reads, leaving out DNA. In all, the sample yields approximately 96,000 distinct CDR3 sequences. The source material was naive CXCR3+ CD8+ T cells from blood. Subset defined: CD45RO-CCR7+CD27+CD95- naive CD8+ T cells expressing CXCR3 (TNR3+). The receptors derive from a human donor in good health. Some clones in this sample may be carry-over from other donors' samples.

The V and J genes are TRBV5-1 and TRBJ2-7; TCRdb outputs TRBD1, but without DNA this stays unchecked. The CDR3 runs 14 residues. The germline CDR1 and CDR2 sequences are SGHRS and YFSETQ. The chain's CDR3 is CASSLEGGPYEQYF.

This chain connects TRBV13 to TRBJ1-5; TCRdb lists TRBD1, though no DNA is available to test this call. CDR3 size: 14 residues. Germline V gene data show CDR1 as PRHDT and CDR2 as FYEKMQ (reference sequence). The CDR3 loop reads CASSPGTGYQPQHF.

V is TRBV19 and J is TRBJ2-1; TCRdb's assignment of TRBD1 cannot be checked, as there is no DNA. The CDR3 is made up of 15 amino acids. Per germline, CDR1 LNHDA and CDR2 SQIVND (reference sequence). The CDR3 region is CASSTVGGSYNEQFF.

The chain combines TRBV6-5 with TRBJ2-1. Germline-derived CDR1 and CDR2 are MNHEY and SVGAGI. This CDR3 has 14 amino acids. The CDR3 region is CASSQTGLYNEQFF.

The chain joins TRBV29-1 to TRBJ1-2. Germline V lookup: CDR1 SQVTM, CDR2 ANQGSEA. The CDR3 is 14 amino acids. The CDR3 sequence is CSVDQGTSNYGYTF.

The CDR3 reads CASSQDRVSSYEQYF. The V gene is TRBV4-3, the J gene TRBJ2-7. The CDR3 has 15 amino acids. Germline V gene sequence: CDR1 LGHNA, CDR2 YSLEER.

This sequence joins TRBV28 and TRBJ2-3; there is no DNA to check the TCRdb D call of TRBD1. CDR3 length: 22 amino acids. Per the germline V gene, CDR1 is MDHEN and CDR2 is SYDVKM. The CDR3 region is CASNSWKSRGTTGTGDTDTQYF. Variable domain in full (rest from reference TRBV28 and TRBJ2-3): DVKVTQSSRYLVKRTGEKVFLECVQDMDHENMFWYRQDPGLGLRLIYFSYDVKMKEKGDIPEGYSVSREKKERFSLILESASTNQTSMYLCASNSWKSRGTTGTGDTDTQYFGPGTRLTVL.

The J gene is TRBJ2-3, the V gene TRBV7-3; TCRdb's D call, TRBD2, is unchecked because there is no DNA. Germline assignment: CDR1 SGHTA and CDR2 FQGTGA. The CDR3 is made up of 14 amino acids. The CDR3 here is CASSLMAGLDTQYF.

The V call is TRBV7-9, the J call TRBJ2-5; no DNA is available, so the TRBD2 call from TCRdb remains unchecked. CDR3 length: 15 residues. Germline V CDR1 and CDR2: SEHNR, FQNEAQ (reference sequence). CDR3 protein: CASSFPVGGRGTQYF. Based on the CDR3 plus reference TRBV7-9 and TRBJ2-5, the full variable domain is DTGVSQNPRHKITKRGQNVTFRCDPISEHNRLYWYRQTLGQGPEFLTYFQNEAQLEKSRLLSDRFSAERPKGSFSTLEIQRTEQGDSAMYLCASSFPVGGRGTQYFGPGTRLLVL.

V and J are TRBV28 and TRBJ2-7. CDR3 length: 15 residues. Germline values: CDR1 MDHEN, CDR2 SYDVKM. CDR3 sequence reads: CASSLLRGDSYEQYF.

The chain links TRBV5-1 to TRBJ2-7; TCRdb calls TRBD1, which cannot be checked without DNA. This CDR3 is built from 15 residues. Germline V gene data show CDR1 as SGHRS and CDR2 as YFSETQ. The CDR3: CASSPVGGLPYEQYF.

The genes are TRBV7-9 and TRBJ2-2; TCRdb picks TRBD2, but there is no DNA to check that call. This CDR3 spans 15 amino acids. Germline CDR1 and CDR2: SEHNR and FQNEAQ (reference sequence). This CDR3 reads CASSFTGGPIGELFF.

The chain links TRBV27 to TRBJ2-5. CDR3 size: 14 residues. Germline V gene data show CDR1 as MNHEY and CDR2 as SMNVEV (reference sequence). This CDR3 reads CASSFRQAQETQYF.

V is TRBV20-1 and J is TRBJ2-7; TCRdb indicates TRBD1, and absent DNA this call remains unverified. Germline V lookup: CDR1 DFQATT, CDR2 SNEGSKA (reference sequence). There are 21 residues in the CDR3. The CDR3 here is CSASRRGQGTILASPSYEQYF.

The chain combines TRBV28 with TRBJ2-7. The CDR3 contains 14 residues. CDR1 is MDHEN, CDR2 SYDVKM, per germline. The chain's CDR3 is CASSLPIGPYEQYF.

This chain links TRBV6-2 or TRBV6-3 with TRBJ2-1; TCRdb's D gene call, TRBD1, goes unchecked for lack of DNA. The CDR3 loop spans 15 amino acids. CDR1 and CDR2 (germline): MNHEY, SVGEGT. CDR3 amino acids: CASSLTLGVAHEQFF.

The CDR3 reads CASSAKRDRGTDEQYF. V is TRBV7-9 and J is TRBJ2-7; the D call of TRBD1 rests on TCRdb alone, since no DNA is present to check it. Germline CDR1 is SEHNR and CDR2 is FQNEAQ (reference sequence). The CDR3 runs 16 residues.

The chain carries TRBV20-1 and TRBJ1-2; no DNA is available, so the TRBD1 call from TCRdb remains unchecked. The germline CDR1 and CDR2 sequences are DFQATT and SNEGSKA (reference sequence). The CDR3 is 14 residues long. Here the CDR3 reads CSARDLGQGYGYTF.

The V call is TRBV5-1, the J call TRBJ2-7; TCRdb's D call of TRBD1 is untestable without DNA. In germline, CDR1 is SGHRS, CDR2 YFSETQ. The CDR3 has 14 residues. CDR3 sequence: CASSWTGTDYEQYF.

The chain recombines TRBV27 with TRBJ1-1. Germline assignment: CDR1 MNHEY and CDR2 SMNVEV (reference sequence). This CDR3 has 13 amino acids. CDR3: CASLESVNTEAFF.

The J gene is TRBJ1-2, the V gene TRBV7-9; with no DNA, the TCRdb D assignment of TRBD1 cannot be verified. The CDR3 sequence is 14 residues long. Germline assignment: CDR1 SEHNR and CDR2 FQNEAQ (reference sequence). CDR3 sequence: CASSLGTGSGGYTF.

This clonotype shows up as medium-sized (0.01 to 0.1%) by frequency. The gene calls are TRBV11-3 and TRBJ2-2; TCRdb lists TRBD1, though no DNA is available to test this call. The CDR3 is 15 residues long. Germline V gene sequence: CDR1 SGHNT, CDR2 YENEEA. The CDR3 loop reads CASMYPMGDTGELFF.